Shown below are 24 T cell receptor beta chains from a single sample sequenced in a study of blood T cell repertoires in COVID-19. Assay: immunoSEQ multiplex PCR; the TCRdb copy retains only in-frame clones and omits some. The sample carries 400,000 to 450,000 clones, approximately 90% recorded once. The sequenced sample was PBMCs or T cells enriched from blood (not recorded which). These receptors all come from a man between 25 and 39 years old who had recovered from COVID-19.

This clone was observed a handful of times. The V gene is TRBV7-9, the J gene TRBJ1-1; D gene uncertain. The V end was cut by 1 base, the J end by 0 bases, with 6 bases between. The germline gives CDR1 SEHNR, CDR2 FQNEAQ (reference sequence). The CDR3 totals 14 residues. CDR3 in DNA: TGTGCCAGCAGCTTAGTCTATATGAACACTGAAGCTTTCTTT. It codes for CASSLVYMNTEAFF.

The genes are TRBV11-2 and TRBJ2-3, with TRBD2 matching 12 bases. This CDR3 is 16 amino acids long. Germline V gene data show CDR1 as SGHAT and CDR2 as FQNNGV. The J segment lost 5 bases and the V segment lost 5 bases, leaving 8 bases of the junction unmatched. The CDR3 protein is CASSPRLAGVIDTQYF. CDR3 nucleotide sequence: TGTGCCAGCAGCCCCCGACTAGCGGGAGTGATAGATACGCAGTATTTT.

The genes are TRBV30 and TRBJ2-5; the match to TRBD2 covers 8 bases. Germline V gene data show CDR1 as GTSNPN and CDR2 as SVGIG (reference sequence). This CDR3 spans 14 amino acids. V was pared by 0 bases and J by 1 base, with 1 base of the junction left unmatched. CDR3 loop: CAWSVGTSQETQYF. CDR3 DNA sequence: TGTGCCTGGAGTGTGGGGACTAGCCAAGAGACCCAGTACTTC.

The chain couples TRBV18 to TRBJ2-1; D may be TRBD1 (7 bases). The germline V and J ends were trimmed by 3 bases and 10 bases, with 19 bases remaining between them. CDR1 is KGHSH and CDR2 is LQKENI in the germline V gene. The CDR3 has 15 amino acids. CDR3 in amino acids: CASSPLASKTGEQFF. CDR3 nucleotide sequence: TGTGCCAGCTCACCTCTAGCGAGCAAGACAGGGGAGCAGTTCTTC.

The gene calls are TRBV9 and TRBJ1-1; a possible D gene is TRBD1 (5 bases). The CDR3 extends over 18 amino acids. V lost 0 bases, J lost 0 bases, and 18 bases lay in between. CDR1 is SGDLS, CDR2 YYNGEE, per germline. DNA for the CDR3: TGTGCCAGCAGCGTAGGTTTATATAGTGGGGGGATGAACACTGAAGCTTTCTTT. This codes for CASSVGLYSGGMNTEAFF.

The chain links TRBV7-2 to TRBJ2-7; TRBD2 might be the D (5 bases). Germline CDR1 SGHTA, CDR2 FQGNSA. V was cut by 4 bases and J by 0 bases, with 10 bases left in between. CDR3 length equals 14 residues. The CDR3 DNA sequence: TGTGCCAGCAGCTCCATTGCGGGCTCCTACGAGCAGTACTTC. This encodes CASSSIAGSYEQYF.

The chain links TRBV18 to TRBJ2-3; 8 nucleotides match TRBD1. V was pared by 3 bases and J by 4 bases, with 9 bases of the junction left unmatched. Germline V gene sequence: CDR1 KGHSH, CDR2 LQKENI. The CDR3 has 16 amino acids. The CDR3: CASSPPDRGGADTQYF. The CDR3 bases are TGTGCCAGCTCACCGCCAGACAGGGGTGGTGCAGATACGCAGTATTTT. The full variable domain, rest sourced from reference TRBV18 and TRBJ2-3, is NAGVMQNPRHLVRRRGQEARLRCSPMKGHSHVYWYRQLPEEGLKFMVYLQKENIIDESGMPKERFSAEFPKEGPSILRIQQVVRGDSAAYFCASSPPDRGGADTQYFGPGTRLTVL.

This chain uses TRBV27 with TRBJ1-5; D is perhaps TRBD1 (5 bases). V was clipped by 2 bases and J by 3 bases, with 11 bases between them. The CDR3 covers 15 residues. Germline CDR1 reads MNHEY; CDR2 reads SMNVEV (reference sequence). Here the CDR3 DNA reads TGTGCCAGCAGTTTAAGGGTGGACATCAATCAGCCCCAGCATTTT. Translating gives CASSLRVDINQPQHF.

J is TRBJ2-3 and V is TRBV24-1, with TRBD1 identical over 8 bases. This CDR3 has 16 amino acids. Germline lookup yields CDR1 KGHDR and CDR2 SFDVKD. Trimming took 4 bases from V and 2 from J; bases not matched to a gene: 7. DNA for the CDR3: TGTGCCACCAGTGAGACCGGGACAGGAGACACAGATACGCAGTATTTT. Protein: CATSETGTGDTDTQYF.

The CDR3 spells CAWARLSHEQYF. The CDR3 DNA sequence: TGTGCCTGGGCCCGACTTTCGCACGAGCAGTACTTC. The chain joins TRBV30 to TRBJ2-7; D is ambiguous. V lost 5 bases and J 5 bases, leaving 13 bases between the germline ends. There are 12 residues in the CDR3. Germline values: CDR1 GTSNPN, CDR2 SVGIG (reference sequence).

V is TRBV7-9 and J is TRBJ2-1; no firm D call. Germline loops: CDR1 SEHNR, CDR2 FQNEAQ (reference sequence). The germline V and J ends were trimmed by 5 bases and 7 bases, with 21 bases remaining between them. This CDR3 contains 16 residues. Written as DNA, the CDR3 is TGTGCCAGCAGCCCTTACACCCATAACACCCCAAATGAGCAGTTCTTC. It encodes CASSPYTHNTPNEQFF.

The chain carries TRBV6-5 and TRBJ1-1; D uncertain. Germline V gives CDR1 MNHEY, CDR2 SVGAGI. This CDR3 comprises 14 residues. V shed 3 bases and J shed 5 bases, with 13 bases lying between them. CDR3 region: CASSYNRATTEAFF. In DNA, the CDR3 is TGTGCCAGCAGTTATAACAGAGCAACAACTGAAGCTTTCTTT.

The chain joins TRBV6-1 to TRBJ2-1; 11 bases align to TRBD2. This CDR3 comprises 16 residues. J lost 6 bases, V lost 0 bases, and 4 bases had no gene match. Germline loops: CDR1 MNHNS, CDR2 SASEGT. CDR3 nucleotide sequence: TGTGCCAGCAGTGAAGCAACTAGCGGGAGTTTCAATGAGCAGTTCTTC. Protein: CASSEATSGSFNEQFF.

This chain joins TRBV10-3 and TRBJ1-3; D is possibly TRBD1 (6 bases). The CDR3 covers 12 residues. Germline lookup yields CDR1 ENHRY and CDR2 SYGVKD. The germline V and J ends were trimmed by 11 bases and 8 bases, with 16 bases remaining between them. The CDR3 region is CAHRGGEDTIYF. The CDR3 DNA is TGTGCCCACAGAGGGGGGGAGGACACCATATATTTT.

This chain joins TRBV28 and TRBJ2-5; D is unclear. The CDR3 runs 12 residues. The germline gives CDR1 MDHEN, CDR2 SYDVKM. V dropped 5 bases and J dropped 5 bases, with 9 bases sitting between them. This CDR3 reads CASSTSLETQYF. As DNA, the CDR3 is TGTGCCAGCAGTACAAGTCTGGAGACCCAGTACTTC.

The V and J genes are TRBV19 and TRBJ1-6; D is unresolved. Trimming cost V 5 bases and J 8 bases, with 10 bases left between them. The germline V gene has CDR1 LNHDA and CDR2 SQIVND (reference sequence). The CDR3 loop spans 13 amino acids. DNA for the CDR3: TGTGCCAGTAGTTCCTCTCGGGATTCACCCCTCCACTTT. Amino acids: CASSSSRDSPLHF.

The chain has TRBV30 and TRBJ2-5, with a weak D call TRBD2 (5 bases). This CDR3 has 12 amino acids. Germline V gives CDR1 GTSNPN, CDR2 SVGIG (reference sequence). Trimming stripped 2 bases from V and 4 bases from J, with 8 bases between. CDR3 DNA sequence: TGTGCCTGGAGTCCTGAGGGAGAGACCCAGTACTTC. It translates to CAWSPEGETQYF.

The chain has TRBV10-3 and TRBJ1-5, with 7 bases that match TRBD1. CDR3 length: 15 residues. Trimming at V came to 3 bases and at J to 0 bases, leaving 2 bases not matched to a gene. CDR1 ENHRY and CDR2 SYGVKD come from the germline V gene. CDR3 coding DNA: TGTGCCATCAGTGATGGGACAGATAGCAATCAGCCCCAGCATTTT. As protein: CAISDGTDSNQPQHF.

The chain links TRBV27 to TRBJ2-1, with D unclear. The germline V gene has CDR1 MNHEY and CDR2 SMNVEV (reference sequence). The CDR3 is 13 residues long. V dropped 3 bases and J dropped 8 bases, with 11 bases sitting between them. The CDR3 reads CASSFGDRDEQFF. The CDR3 DNA is TGTGCCAGCAGTTTTGGTGATCGGGATGAGCAGTTCTTC.

The chain is built from TRBV3-1 (or the pseudogene TRBV3-2) and TRBJ1-2; weak D call: TRBD1 (5 bases). V was pared by 5 bases and J by 3 bases, with 10 bases between. Germline CDR1 and CDR2: LGHDT and YNNKEL (reference sequence). CDR3 length: 13 residues. Here the CDR3 DNA reads TGTGCCAGCAGCGGGGGGAAGGACTATGGCTACACCTTC. Translating it yields CASSGGKDYGYTF.

V is TRBV4-2 and J is TRBJ2-3; TRBD2 agrees at 11 bases. Trimming cost V 2 bases and J 5 bases; bases outside gene matches: 6. The CDR3 loop spans 16 amino acids. The germline V gene encodes CDR1 LGHNA and CDR2 YNFKEQ. The CDR3 nucleotides read TGTGCCAGCAGCCAACGGGCTAGCGGGGGGTTAGATACGCAGTATTTT. It specifies CASSQRASGGLDTQYF.

The chain uses TRBV9 and TRBJ2-5, with 7 bases aligning to TRBD1. The germline V gene has CDR1 SGDLS and CDR2 YYNGEE. CDR3 length: 15 residues. The trim removed 4 bases at V and 2 bases at J, leaving 8 bases unmatched. CDR3 in amino acids: CASSPRTGVQETQYF. Written as DNA, the CDR3 is TGTGCCAGCAGCCCCCGGACAGGAGTACAAGAGACCCAGTACTTC.

The chain is built from TRBV29-1 and TRBJ1-2, with TRBD1 matching over 8 bases. CDR3 size: 12 residues. The V and J ends lost 4 bases and 7 bases, in that order; junction bases with no gene match: 5. The germline V gene encodes CDR1 SQVTM and CDR2 ANQGSEA. The DNA for the CDR3 is TGCAGCGTTGTTCAGGGGGCCCGTGGCTACACCTTC. It yields the protein CSVVQGARGYTF.

This chain joins TRBV12-3 or TRBV12-4 and TRBJ1-2; TRBD1 is a possible D gene (5 bases). CDR3 length: 12 residues. V was trimmed by 6 bases and J by 2 bases, leaving 7 bases between them. The CDR3 region is CASRWGNYGYTF. Written as DNA, the CDR3 is TGTGCCAGCAGATGGGGCAACTATGGCTACACCTTC.